The 2 T cell receptor beta chains reported below all come from one sample, sequenced in a study of blood T cell repertoires in COVID-19. Method: immunoSEQ multiplex PCR; TCRdb's copy keeps in-frame clones and lacks some. This sample has fewer than 200,000 clones, with roughly four fifths found just once. Specimen: peripheral blood. Receptors were obtained from a middle-aged man who had recovered from COVID-19.

The chain has TRBV3-1 (or the pseudogene TRBV3-2) and TRBJ2-1; tentatively, D is TRBD1 (5 bases). Germline values: CDR1 LGHDT, CDR2 YNNKEL (reference sequence). Trimming removed 7 bases from V and 0 bases from J, with 13 bases in between. The CDR3 extends over 15 amino acids. The CDR3 spells CASKPGDSSYNEQFF. CDR3 DNA: TGTGCCAGCAAACCGGGCGACAGCTCCTACAATGAGCAGTTCTTC.

The chain is built from TRBV11-2 and TRBJ1-2; D not resolved. The germline V gene encodes CDR1 SGHAT and CDR2 FQNNGV. The length of the CDR3 is 14 residues. V lost 6 bases and J lost 4, with 15 bases in between. CDR3 DNA sequence: TGTGCCAGCAGTTTATCGAGTGCTGGCTATGGCTACACCTTC. This codes for CASSLSSAGYGYTF.